The next 28 T cell receptor beta chains were all read from a single sample in a study of T cell repertoires in ileal Crohn's disease. This table comes from immunoSEQ multiplex PCR, and its TCRdb copy is limited to in-frame clones, with some not included. The sample includes roughly 14,000 clones, around 84% of them seen just once. The sequencing sample was made of ileal tissue. These receptors originate from an adult with Crohn's disease.

V is TRBV5-6 and J is TRBJ2-2; a possible D gene is TRBD1 (5 bases). The CDR3 runs to 16 residues. V was clipped by 2 bases and J by 6 bases, with 17 bases between them. The germline CDR1 and CDR2 sequences are SGHDT and YYEEEE. CDR3 bases: TGTGCCAGCAGCTTTATTAGTGTAGGGGTGGCCGGGGAGCTGTTTTTT. This codes for CASSFISVGVAGELFF.

There are a few counts of this clone. V usage is TRBV19 and J usage is TRBJ1-3; the D gene is possibly TRBD1 (5 bases). Germline V gene data show CDR1 as LNHDA and CDR2 as SQIVND (reference sequence). V shed 6 bases and J shed 0 bases, with 18 bases lying between them. This CDR3 region has 17 residues. The DNA for the CDR3 is TGTGCCAGTAGAGGGGACCCGGGAGCCTCCTCTGGAAACACCATATATTTT. This gives the protein CASRGDPGASSGNTIYF.

This clone ranks as large (0.1 to 1%). The chain is built from TRBV7-2 and TRBJ1-2; 7 bases align to TRBD1. J gave up 4 bases and V 0 bases, and 8 bases lay outside the gene matches. This CDR3 region has 16 residues. The germline gives CDR1 SGHTA, CDR2 FQGNSA. CDR3 loop: CASSLALQGRTYGYTF. CDR3 DNA: TGTGCCAGCAGCTTAGCCCTACAGGGGAGAACCTATGGCTACACCTTC.

The chain joins TRBV29-1 to TRBJ2-1; tentatively, D is TRBD2 (6 bases). The CDR3 runs 15 residues. Germline V gene lookup returns CDR1 SQVTM and CDR2 ANQGSEA. V was clipped by 5 bases and J by 4 bases, with 18 bases between them. The CDR3 DNA reads as TGCAGCGTTCCACACCCCGGGACTGCATACAATGAGCAGTTCTTC. Protein product: CSVPHPGTAYNEQFF.

The chain combines TRBV2 with TRBJ1-4, with TRBD1 identical over 9 bases. Germline V CDR1 and CDR2: SNHLY, FYNNEI. Trimming cost V 5 bases and J 5 bases; bases outside gene matches: 9. This CDR3 is 16 amino acids long. CDR3 loop: CASSPYRGTGNEKLFF. The CDR3 DNA reads TGTGCCAGCAGTCCCTACAGGGGGACAGGGAATGAAAAACTGTTTTTT.

The gene calls are TRBV15 and TRBJ2-1; D possibly corresponds to TRBD1 (6 bases). Germline loops: CDR1 LNHNV, CDR2 YYDKDF (reference sequence). V was clipped by 7 bases and J by 7 bases, with 17 bases between them. The CDR3 runs 14 residues. CDR3 sequence reads: CATTGRDKRNEQFF. The CDR3 DNA reads TGTGCCACCACCGGACGGGACAAAAGGAATGAGCAGTTCTTC. Combining the CDR3 with reference TRBV15 and TRBJ2-1 gives the whole variable domain DAMVIQNPRYQVTQFGKPVTLSCSQTLNHNVMYWYQQKSSQAPKLLFHYYDKDFNNEADTPDNFQSRRPNTSFCFLDIRSPGLGDTAMYLCATTGRDKRNEQFFGPGTRLTVL.

This clone was observed a single time. The chain recombines TRBV29-1 with TRBJ1-5, with 10 bases aligning to TRBD1. The CDR3 runs 13 residues. With V trimmed by 7 bases and J by 6 bases, 6 bases remained unmatched. Germline CDR1 reads SQVTM; CDR2 reads ANQGSEA. This chain's CDR3 is CSAATGGGQPQHF. As DNA, the CDR3 is TGCAGCGCTGCGACAGGGGGCGGTCAGCCCCAGCATTTT.

The V and J genes are TRBV5-1 and TRBJ2-3, with 7 nucleotides matching TRBD1. V trimming: 4 bases; J trimming: 4 bases; junction bases outside the gene matches: 15. The CDR3 covers 17 residues. Germline V gene lookup returns CDR1 SGHRS and CDR2 YFSETQ. This chain's CDR3 is CASSNLQGPNNPDTQYF. The CDR3 DNA is TGCGCCAGCAGCAACCTACAGGGGCCCAATAATCCAGATACGCAGTATTTT.

The chain is built from TRBV5-1 and TRBJ1-5, with a tentative D call TRBD1 (5 bases). The CDR3 has 14 amino acids. The ends were cut back, 0 bases at V and 5 bases at J, with 9 bases in the middle. Germline CDR1 SGHRS, CDR2 YFSETQ. CDR3 coding DNA: TGCGCCAGCAGCTTGGTCGGGGGGGATCAGCCCCAGCATTTT. Its translation is CASSLVGGDQPQHF.

The CDR3 sequence is CATSRAGIGTGELFF. The CDR3, as DNA: TGTGCCACCAGCAGAGCTGGTATCGGGACCGGGGAGCTGTTTTTT. The chain recombines TRBV15 with TRBJ2-2; D is uncertain. The germline gives CDR1 LNHNV, CDR2 YYDKDF (reference sequence). The V gene lost 1 base and the J gene lost 5 bases, with 11 bases spanning the gap. The CDR3 totals 15 residues. The whole variable domain, filled in from reference TRBV15 and TRBJ2-2, reads DAMVIQNPRYQVTQFGKPVTLSCSQTLNHNVMYWYQQKSSQAPKLLFHYYDKDFNNEADTPDNFQSRRPNTSFCFLDIRSPGLGDTAMYLCATSRAGIGTGELFFGEGSRLTVL.

The rearrangement uses TRBV11-2 and TRBJ2-2; D is undetermined. The germline V gene has CDR1 SGHAT and CDR2 FQNNGV. Trimming removed 6 bases from V and 6 bases from J, with 11 bases in between. The CDR3 loop spans 13 amino acids. For the CDR3, the DNA is TGTGCCAGCAGGGTTATAAGCCCCGGGGAGCTGTTTTTT. Residues: CASRVISPGELFF.

V usage is TRBV5-1 and J usage is TRBJ2-1; 11 nucleotides line up with TRBD2. Germline V lookup: CDR1 SGHRS, CDR2 YFSETQ. The CDR3 length is 18 residues. Trimming at V came to 4 bases and at J to 5 bases, leaving 14 bases not matched to a gene. The CDR3 nucleotides are TGCGCCAGCAGCCTATCGAGGTGGACTAGCGGGTTCAACAATGAGCAGTTCTTC. Translating gives CASSLSRWTSGFNNEQFF.

This clone has just a few counts. This chain connects TRBV11-1 to TRBJ1-4; TRBD1 is a possible D gene (5 bases). CDR1 and CDR2 from the germline V gene are SGHAT and FQDESV (reference sequence). The CDR3 is 16 amino acids. V was shortened by 5 bases and J by 3 bases, with 16 bases between the two germline ends. Here the CDR3 reads CASSADTLKPNEKLFF. CDR3 bases: TGTGCCAGCAGCGCGGACACTTTAAAGCCTAATGAAAAACTGTTTTTT.

The chain has TRBV28 and TRBJ2-5, with D possibly being TRBD2 (5 bases). Trimming took 5 bases from V and 5 from J, leaving 15 bases between them. The CDR3 consists of 14 residues. The germline V gene encodes CDR1 MDHEN and CDR2 SYDVKM. CDR3 nucleotide sequence: TGTGCCAGCAGTCCCCAATCCGGACTCGAGACCCAGTACTTC. It yields the protein CASSPQSGLETQYF.

As concerns this clone: Without the conserved terminal phenylalanine or tryptophan, this CDR3 likely stems from a read error. The rearrangement links TRBV27 to TRBJ1-1, with D perhaps matching TRBD1 (6 bases). The V and J ends lost 2 bases and 3 bases respectively, with 13 bases between them. Germline V lookup: CDR1 MNHEY, CDR2 SMNVEV (reference sequence). CDR3 size: 15 residues. The CDR3 DNA is TGTGCCAGCAGTTTACAGGGGAGATTGGACACTGAAGCTTTCCTT. As protein: CASSLQGRLDTEAFL.

The gene calls are TRBV10-3 and TRBJ2-2; weak D call: TRBD1 (6 bases). Germline V gene sequence: CDR1 ENHRY, CDR2 SYGVKD. The CDR3 runs 16 residues. Deletions cut 6 bases from V and 8 bases from J, with 22 bases between. In DNA, the CDR3 is TGTGCCATCAGACAGACAGTGGGACAACCTAGTGGGGAGCTGTTTTTT. Its protein is CAIRQTVGQPSGELFF.

The chain recombines TRBV19 with TRBJ1-5, with D maybe TRBD1 (5 bases). The CDR3 runs to 14 residues. CDR1 and CDR2 from the germline V gene are LNHDA and SQIVND (reference sequence). The ends were cut back, 5 bases at V and 3 bases at J, with 11 bases in the middle. In nucleotides, the CDR3 is TGTGCCAGTAGTTTCTCAGGGTTCAATCAGCCCCAGCATTTT. Protein product: CASSFSGFNQPQHF.

This clone has just one count. The genes are TRBV9 and TRBJ1-2, with D perhaps TRBD1 (5 bases). V was clipped by 4 bases and J by 5 bases, with 18 bases between them. CDR1 and CDR2 from the germline V gene are SGDLS and YYNGEE. The CDR3 is 15 residues long. In nucleotides, the CDR3 is TGTGCCAGCAGCCTACAGGACCGACGAAGATATGGCTACACCTTC. It translates to CASSLQDRRRYGYTF.

J is TRBJ1-4 and V is TRBV6-1, with 7 nucleotides matching TRBD1. The CDR3 covers 14 residues. The junction had 8 bases not matched to a gene; V was cut back by 8 bases and J by 5 bases. Germline CDR1 is MNHNS and CDR2 is SASEGT. CDR3 nucleotides: TGTGCCAGCCTTAAAGCAGGGGGGAATGAAAAACTGTTTTTT. Translating it yields CASLKAGGNEKLFF.

J is TRBJ1-3 and V is TRBV23-1; the D gene is possibly TRBD1 (6 bases). TRBV23-1 is given ORF status, its function remaining uncertain. The CDR3 has 19 residues. Trimming pared 6 bases from V and 0 bases from J, leaving 24 bases between. This chain's CDR3 is CASSDNRRRGLCSGNTIYF. CDR3 DNA: TGCGCCAGCAGCGACAACCGACGGCGGGGGCTTTGCTCTGGAAACACCATATATTTT.

The gene calls are TRBV6-1 and TRBJ1-4; 7 bases agree with TRBD1. The trim removed 2 bases at V and 4 bases at J, leaving 4 bases unmatched. This CDR3 has 15 amino acids. Germline V gene data show CDR1 as MNHNS and CDR2 as SASEGT. CDR3 bases: TGTGCCAGCAGTGAAATGGGACAGATTAATGAAAAACTGTTTTTT. It specifies CASSEMGQINEKLFF.

This sequence joins TRBV2 and TRBJ1-1; tentative D call: TRBD1 (5 bases). V was clipped by 6 bases and J by 0 bases, with 8 bases between them. CDR3 length: 13 amino acids. Germline CDR1 and CDR2: SNHLY and FYNNEI. The CDR3 nucleotides are TGTGCCAGCAGAATGACAGTGAACACTGAAGCTTTCTTT. Translated: CASRMTVNTEAFF. The entire variable domain, with the rest obtained from reference TRBV2 and TRBJ1-1, is as follows: EPEVTQTPSHQVTQMGQEVILRCVPISNHLYFYWYRQILGQKVEFLVSFYNNEISEKSEIFDDQFSVERPDGSNFTLKIRSTKLEDSAMYFCASRMTVNTEAFFGQGTRLTVV.

The chain joins TRBV9 to TRBJ2-1; D perhaps matches TRBD2 (6 bases). There are 15 residues in the CDR3. V was pared by 4 bases and J by 4 bases, with 15 bases between. CDR1 SGDLS and CDR2 YYNGEE come from the germline V gene. CDR3 sequence reads: CASSFDGTLYNEQFF. The CDR3 region has the DNA TGTGCCAGCAGCTTTGACGGGACTCTTTACAATGAGCAGTTCTTC.

The chain couples TRBV18 to TRBJ2-7; D is perhaps TRBD2 (7 bases). CDR3 length: 16 amino acids. V gave up 3 bases and J gave up 0 bases, with 15 bases separating them. Germline CDR1 reads KGHSH; CDR2 reads LQKENI. Here the CDR3 DNA reads TGTGCCAGCTCACCGTCGGGGGGCCAATACTCCTACGAGCAGTACTTC. Translation gives CASSPSGGQYSYEQYF. Supplemented by reference TRBV18 and TRBJ2-7, the full variable domain reads NAGVMQNPRHLVRRRGQEARLRCSPMKGHSHVYWYRQLPEEGLKFMVYLQKENIIDESGMPKERFSAEFPKEGPSILRIQQVVRGDSAAYFCASSPSGGQYSYEQYFGPGTRLTVT.

The CDR3 sequence is CASSGGGADGYTF. CDR3 nucleotide sequence: TGCGCCAGCAGCGGGGGGGGCGCGGATGGCTACACCTTC. V usage is TRBV5-1 and J usage is TRBJ1-2; D possibly corresponds to TRBD1 (6 bases). Deletions cut 4 bases from V and 6 bases from J, with 13 bases between. The germline CDR1 and CDR2 sequences are SGHRS and YFSETQ. CDR3 length equals 13 residues.

The chain employs TRBV5-4 and TRBJ2-1; the match to TRBD2 covers 9 bases. V lost 0 bases, J lost 4 bases, and 5 bases stayed unmatched. This CDR3 has 16 residues. Germline V gene sequence: CDR1 SGHNT, CDR2 YYREEE (reference sequence). CDR3 protein: CASSLAWREGYNEQFF. The DNA for the CDR3 is TGTGCCAGCAGCTTGGCGTGGCGGGAGGGGTACAATGAGCAGTTCTTC.

V usage is TRBV6-1 and J usage is TRBJ1-5; the match to TRBD1 covers 7 bases. The germline V gene encodes CDR1 MNHNS and CDR2 SASEGT. The V segment lost 2 bases and the J segment 11 bases; nucleotides outside the gene matches: 9. This CDR3 has 14 residues. CDR3 loop: CASSESAGGVAQHF. CDR3 sequence (DNA): TGTGCCAGCAGTGAATCCGCAGGGGGAGTGGCCCAGCATTTT.

The V and J genes are TRBV27 and TRBJ2-5; 7 positions agree with TRBD1. The J call is in doubt because the DNA end fits TRBJ2-7 better. The CDR3 is 15 residues long. Germline lookup yields CDR1 MNHEY and CDR2 SMNVEV (reference sequence). This CDR3 is CASSSRGSSSYEQYF. The CDR3 coding sequence is TGTGCCAGCAGTTCCAGGGGGTCGTCTTCCTACGAGCAGTACTTC.